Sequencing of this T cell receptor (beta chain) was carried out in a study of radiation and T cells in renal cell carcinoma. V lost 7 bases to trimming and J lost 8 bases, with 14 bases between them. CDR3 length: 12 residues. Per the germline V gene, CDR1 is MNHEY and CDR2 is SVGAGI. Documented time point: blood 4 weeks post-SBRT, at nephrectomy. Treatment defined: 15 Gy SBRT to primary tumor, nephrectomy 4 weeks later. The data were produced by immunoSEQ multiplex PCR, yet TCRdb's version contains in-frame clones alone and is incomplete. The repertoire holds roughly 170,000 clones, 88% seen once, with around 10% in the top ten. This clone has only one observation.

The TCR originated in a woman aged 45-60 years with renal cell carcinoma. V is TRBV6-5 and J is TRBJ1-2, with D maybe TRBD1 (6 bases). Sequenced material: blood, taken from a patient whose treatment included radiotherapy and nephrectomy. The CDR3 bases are TGTGCCAGCAAGGGGGACGTTCGGGGCTACACCTTC. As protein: CASKGDVRGYTF.